This paragraph reports one T cell receptor beta chain. What it binds is not known. Distinct nucleotide sequences in the sample also encode this CDR3. Elective cesarean births at 37-41 weeks, without labor or membrane rupture, supplied the cord blood. Sorting kept Annexin V-negative CD3+CD8+CD45RA+CCR7+ naive T cells. Between the trimmed V and J ends, which lost 1 base and 1 base, there was a span of 4 bases. Per the germline V gene, CDR1 is SEHNR and CDR2 is FQNEAQ (reference sequence). CDR3 size: 14 residues. This entry comes from a study of naive CD8 T cells in extremely preterm neonates. Notes on the study in general: Term neonates 0.3% to 0.45%, young children less than 0.035%, adults 0.01%; preterm neonates shared 2.7%. iChao1 richness was lowest in preterm neonates, significantly versus all ages. Relative to older groups, preterm infants had shorter, less trimmed CDR3s with fewer N additions.

TCRdb keeps only in-frame clones here, not all; method: immunoSEQ multiplex PCR. The repertoire includes 7,000 to 9,500 clones, 92% of them detected once, and 0.4% to 0.55% sits in the top ten. The sample comprised naive CD8+ T cells from cord blood. V usage is TRBV7-9 and J usage is TRBJ2-2; D is unclear. This TCR was sampled from a newborn in good health. The CDR3 region is CASSLVQNTGELFF. The CDR3 nucleotides are TGTGCCAGCAGCTTAGTCCAGAACACCGGGGAGCTGTTTTTT.